One T cell receptor beta chain is described in this entry. The antigen is unknown. This CDR3 has 14 amino acids. Germline V gene sequence: CDR1 SEHNR, CDR2 FQNEAQ (reference sequence). V gave up 3 bases and J gave up 3 bases, with 9 bases separating them. This sample was included in a study of blood T cells in healthy people across ages. The wider study: Per two T cells, about one barcoded beta molecule was captured through template switching. Study conclusions and caveats: Diversity was estimated from one million T cells, and these estimates were considered underestimates.

With a J-beta primer mix and a sample-barcoded 5' primer, a second PCR ran roughly 6 to 11 cycles. TCRdb redid the calling of the 5' RACE reads with MiXCR, one entry per CDR3 protein. The table lists 1.5 million to 1.8 million distinct CDR3 sequences, roughly two fifths of them singletons. The draw of peripheral blood yielded roughly 9.1 milliliters from each donor. The extraction recovered at least 6 micrograms of total RNA per sample. Material: blood. The gene calls are TRBV7-9 and TRBJ1-5; D unresolved. The origin of this receptor is a woman aged 18-29 years in good health. DNA for the CDR3: TGTGCCAGCAGCTTCCACACCATCAATCAGCCCCAGCATTTT. Its protein is CASSFHTINQPQHF.